Listed below are T cell receptor beta chains from one sample, sequenced in a study of early T cells in non-severe SARS-CoV-2 infection. From the 5' RACE reads, TCRdb called clonotypes with MiXCR, one entry per CDR3 protein. The table lists almost 30,000 distinct CDR3 sequences, 5.7% of them singletons, with approximately 5.7% in the top ten. Sequencing used whole blood. These receptors were collected from an adult who was a healthcare worker with PCR-confirmed SARS-CoV-2 infection or an uninfected control (not recorded which). CDR3s include the opening cysteine and the closing phenylalanine or tryptophan. D genes are given only for firm matches. Where a row states a size, it is once, few, many or the class of an expanded clone; other rows omit it.

>TRBV28|-|many|TRBJ2-1
CASSQHRLTLISYNEQFF
TGTGCCAGCAGCCAACATCGTCTTACCTTAATCTCCTACAATGAGCAGTTCTTC
>TRBV11-2|-|many|TRBJ1-3
CASSLEGQLGNTIYF
TGTGCCAGCAGCTTAGAAGGTCAGCTTGGAAACACCATATATTTT
>TRBV5-1|TRBD1|few|TRBJ2-7
CASSTGQGSGEQYF
TGCGCCAGCAGCACGGGACAGGGGTCGGGTGAGCAGTACTTC
>TRBV6-1|TRBD1|-|TRBJ2-7
CASRTGGYSYEQYF
TGTGCCAGCCGGACAGGGGGTTACTCCTACGAGCAGTACTTC
>TRBV7-2|-|many|TRBJ1-1
CASSLRSGSTEAFF
TGTGCCAGCAGCTTAAGGTCAGGGAGCACTGAAGCTTTCTTT
>TRBV5-6|TRBD1|many|TRBJ1-5
CASSLWTGGDSNQPQHF
TGTGCCAGCAGCTTATGGACAGGGGGAGATAGCAATCAGCCCCAGCATTTT
>TRBV5-1|-|many|TRBJ2-5
CASSLIAAQETQYF
TGCGCCAGCAGCTTGATAGCGGCTCAAGAGACCCAGTACTTC
>TRBV6-5|-|-|TRBJ1-4
CASSYPIRTKREDMNEKLFF
TGTGCCAGCAGTTACCCGATCCGGACAAAGAGGGAAGATATGAATGAAAAACTGTTTTTT
>TRBV3-1|TRBD2|many|TRBJ2-7
CASSHGSGTSGGEYF
TGTGCCAGCAGCCATGGATCCGGGACTAGCGGGGGGGAGTACTTC
>TRBV5-4|TRBD2|many|TRBJ2-3
CASSLASGGTDTQYF
TGTGCCAGCAGCTTGGCGAGCGGGGGGACAGATACGCAGTATTTT
>TRBV20-1|-|many|TRBJ2-7
CSVGRGHSYEQYF
TGCAGTGTTGGTAGGGGCCACTCCTACGAGCAGTACTTC
>TRBV4-3|TRBD1|many|TRBJ2-7
CASSPRQGDYEQYF
TGCGCCAGCAGCCCCCGACAGGGGGACTACGAGCAGTACTTC
>TRBV7-9|TRBD1|few|TRBJ1-1
CASSLSGGGTVNTEAFF
TGTGCCAGCAGCTTGTCTGGGGGAGGGACAGTGAACACTGAAGCTTTCTTT
>TRBV5-1|TRBD1|many|TRBJ2-1
CASSLAQDRANEQFF
TGCGCCAGCAGCTTGGCCCAGGACAGGGCCAATGAGCAGTTCTTC
>TRBV7-9|-|many|TRBJ2-1
CASSFQGDRYNEQFF
TGTGCCAGCAGCTTTCAGGGTGACCGTTACAATGAGCAGTTCTTC
>TRBV29-1|-|-|TRBJ2-1
CSVEPYGVDEQFF
TGCAGCGTTGAGCCGTACGGTGTCGATGAGCAGTTCTTC
>TRBV6-2/TRBV6-3|-|many|TRBJ1-5
CASSSPVVENQPQHF
TGTGCCAGCAGTTCTCCGGTCGTAGAGAATCAGCCCCAGCATTTT
>TRBV7-9|-|many|TRBJ1-3
CASSLAPSGNTIYF
TGTGCCAGCAGCTTAGCTCCCTCTGGAAACACCATATATTTT
>TRBV7-2|-|many|TRBJ2-7
CASSLLGGAFYEQYF
TGTGCCAGCAGTCTCCTCGGGGGTGCGTTCTACGAGCAGTACTTC
>TRBV13|TRBD1|many|TRBJ2-1
CASSPQGANEQFF
TGTGCCAGCAGCCCTCAGGGGGCTAATGAGCAGTTCTTC
>TRBV5-6|-|many|TRBJ2-1
CASTGPPDEQFF
TGTGCCAGCACCGGGCCCCCCGATGAGCAGTTCTTC
>TRBV6-5|-|-|TRBJ1-1
CASSYVPEGGTEAFF
TGTGCCAGCAGTTACGTCCCCGAGGGTGGGACTGAAGCTTTCTTT
>TRBV7-2|-|-|TRBJ2-2
CASSTVNTGELFF
TGTGCCAGCAGTACTGTAAACACCGGGGAGCTGTTTTTT
>TRBV30|TRBD2|many|TRBJ2-1
CAWSVLAGGNNEQFF
TGTGCCTGGAGTGTCCTGGCGGGGGGTAACAATGAGCAGTTCTTC
>TRBV7-9|TRBD2|-|TRBJ2-1
CASSLREGTYNEQFF
TGTGCCAGCAGCTTACGGGAGGGGACCTACAATGAGCAGTTCTTC
>TRBV6-6|-|many|TRBJ1-2
CASSTPTEANYGYTF
TGTGCCAGCAGTACGCCGACGGAAGCTAACTATGGCTACACCTTC
>TRBV5-6|-|many|TRBJ1-5
CASSLTRGVYSNQPQHF
TGTGCCAGCAGCTTAACTCGAGGGGTATATAGCAATCAGCCCCAGCATTTT
>TRBV20-1|TRBD1|many|TRBJ2-7
CSALRPGQGDEQYF
TGCAGTGCTCTCCGACCGGGACAGGGGGACGAGCAGTACTTC
>TRBV6-5|-|many|TRBJ2-7
CASSRLSTGMEQYF
TGTGCCAGCAGTCGCCTCTCGACAGGAATGGAGCAGTACTTC
>TRBV25-1|TRBD1|many|TRBJ1-6
CASSGPQGEDSPLHF
TGTGCCAGCAGTGGACCACAGGGGGAAGATTCACCCCTCCACTTT
>TRBV20-1|-|many|TRBJ2-3
CSAHGALGSTDTQYF
TGCAGTGCCCATGGGGCTCTAGGGAGCACAGATACGCAGTATTTT
>TRBV7-2|TRBD1|many|TRBJ2-2
CASSSRGGTGGPINTGELFF
TGTGCCAGCAGCTCCCGTGGCGGGACAGGGGGCCCCATAAACACCGGGGAGCTGTTTTTT
>TRBV20-1|-|many|TRBJ1-6
CSATGESPLHF
TGCAGTGCTACGGGGGAATCACCCCTCCACTTT
>TRBV2|-|many|TRBJ2-2
CASRQAQGELFF
TGTGCCAGCAGGCAGGCGCAAGGGGAGCTGTTTTTT
>TRBV20-1|-|many|TRBJ2-7
CSARELADLYEQYF
TGCAGTGCTAGAGAACTAGCTGATCTCTACGAGCAGTACTTC
>TRBV10-3|-|-|TRBJ1-1
CAIRSNTEAFF
TGTGCCATCAGGTCGAACACTGAAGCTTTCTTT
>TRBV4-3|TRBD1|many|TRBJ1-4
CASSRSIQGARGEKLFF
TGCGCCAGCAGCCGATCGATACAGGGGGCGAGAGGTGAAAAACTGTTTTTT
>TRBV29-1|-|few|TRBJ2-5
CSVEDPGTQETQYF
TGCAGCGTTGAAGATCCAGGTACACAAGAGACCCAGTACTTC
>TRBV29-1|-|few|TRBJ2-5
CSATRHQETQYF
TGCAGCGCCACAAGACACCAAGAGACCCAGTACTTC
>TRBV20-1|TRBD1|many|TRBJ2-2
CSALQGARTGELFF
TGCAGCGCGCTACAGGGGGCGAGGACCGGGGAGCTGTTTTTT
>TRBV4-3|-|medium-sized|TRBJ1-1
CASSQDNTLTVGTEAFF
TGCGCCAGCAGCCAAGATAACACCCTAACGGTGGGCACTGAAGCTTTCTTT
>TRBV20-1|TRBD1|many|TRBJ2-7
CSALFPGQGYEQYF
TGCAGTGCCCTCTTTCCGGGACAGGGCTACGAGCAGTACTTC
>TRBV12-3/TRBV12-4|-|many|TRBJ1-5
CASSYRILGGRSNQPQHF
TGTGCCAGCAGTTATCGCATCTTGGGTGGACGAAGCAATCAGCCCCAGCATTTT
>TRBV13|TRBD1|many|TRBJ2-3
CASSLRGTGGADTQYF
TGTGCCAGCAGCTTAAGGGGTACAGGGGGCGCAGATACGCAGTATTTT
>TRBV19|TRBD2|many|TRBJ2-1
CAVQKGLAGGSLYNEQFF
TGTGCCGTCCAAAAGGGACTAGCGGGGGGTTCCCTCTACAATGAGCAGTTCTTC
>TRBV29-1|TRBD2|few|TRBJ2-7
CSVDWRGRGSYEQYF
TGCAGCGTTGATTGGCGGGGGAGAGGATCCTACGAGCAGTACTTC
>TRBV7-2|-|many|TRBJ2-3
CASSFGGPPDTQYF
TGTGCCAGCAGCTTTGGGGGCCCCCCAGATACGCAGTATTTT
>TRBV12-3/TRBV12-4|TRBD1|many|TRBJ2-1
CASNAGGNEQFF
TGTGCCAGCAATGCAGGGGGCAATGAGCAGTTCTTC
>TRBV7-6|-|few|TRBJ2-5
CASSLAGREETQYF
TGTGCCAGCAGCTTAGCGGGGCGGGAAGAGACCCAGTACTTC
>TRBV20-1|-|many|TRBJ2-5
CSARAGQQRETQYF
TGCAGTGCTAGAGCTGGTCAGCAAAGAGAGACCCAGTACTTC
>TRBV9|-|many|TRBJ1-1
CASSVDPLANTEAFF
TGTGCCAGCAGCGTAGACCCCCTGGCGAACACTGAAGCTTTCTTT
>TRBV28|-|many|TRBJ1-5
CASSFAFDQPQHF
TGTGCCAGCAGCTTCGCGTTTGATCAGCCCCAGCATTTT
>TRBV28|-|-|TRBJ2-7
CATDSGASYEQYF
TGTGCCACCGACTCGGGGGCCTCCTACGAGCAGTACTTC
>TRBV12-3/TRBV12-4|-|few|TRBJ2-7
CASSFKGLSSYEQYF
TGTGCCAGCAGTTTTAAGGGACTTAGCTCCTACGAGCAGTACTTC
>TRBV7-9|TRBD1|few|TRBJ1-4
CASRTGSNEKLFF
TGCGCCAGCAGGACAGGGTCTAATGAAAAACTGTTTTTT
>TRBV28|TRBD1|-|TRBJ1-5
CASSFGQVWNQPQHF
TGTGCCAGCAGTTTCGGACAGGTGTGGAATCAGCCCCAGCATTTT
>TRBV5-4|-|many|TRBJ2-1
CASTSGQAPANEQFF
TGTGCCAGCACCTCAGGACAAGCGCCAGCCAATGAGCAGTTCTTC
>TRBV7-2|TRBD1|many|TRBJ1-4
CASSVRGRDEKLFF
TGTGCCAGCAGCGTCAGGGGGCGCGATGAAAAACTGTTTTTT
>TRBV4-1|TRBD2|few|TRBJ2-1
CASSQDLAGRYNEQFF
TGCGCCAGCAGCCAAGATCTAGCGGGGAGATACAATGAGCAGTTCTTC